In its sample, the clone carrying this TCR beta chain was seen a few times. Antigen unknown. This entry is derived from a study of blood T cells in healthy people across ages. Each sample had at least 6.5 million PBMCs isolated. PCR was performed a second time for roughly 6 to 12 cycles using a sample-barcoded 5' primer and a J-beta primer mix. A single record per CDR3 protein comes from TCRdb applying MiXCR to the 5' RACE reads. This table has roughly 720,000 distinct CDR3 sequences, roughly 53% appearing once. The trim removed 3 bases at V and 3 bases at J, leaving 10 bases unmatched. There are 16 residues in the CDR3. General study points: Versus aged donors, long-lived donors had higher diversity and more naive CD4+ cells. Donor CMV status was unknown, possibly confounding expanded clonotype changes.

The chain joins TRBV12-3 or TRBV12-4 to TRBJ2-7; 8 bases fit TRBD1. Sequencing was performed on blood. The receptor was derived from a man older than 75 in good health. CDR3 DNA sequence: TGTGCCAGCAGTTTGGAGGGACAGGTAGGGGTCTACGAGCAGTACTTC. Protein product: CASSLEGQVGVYEQYF.